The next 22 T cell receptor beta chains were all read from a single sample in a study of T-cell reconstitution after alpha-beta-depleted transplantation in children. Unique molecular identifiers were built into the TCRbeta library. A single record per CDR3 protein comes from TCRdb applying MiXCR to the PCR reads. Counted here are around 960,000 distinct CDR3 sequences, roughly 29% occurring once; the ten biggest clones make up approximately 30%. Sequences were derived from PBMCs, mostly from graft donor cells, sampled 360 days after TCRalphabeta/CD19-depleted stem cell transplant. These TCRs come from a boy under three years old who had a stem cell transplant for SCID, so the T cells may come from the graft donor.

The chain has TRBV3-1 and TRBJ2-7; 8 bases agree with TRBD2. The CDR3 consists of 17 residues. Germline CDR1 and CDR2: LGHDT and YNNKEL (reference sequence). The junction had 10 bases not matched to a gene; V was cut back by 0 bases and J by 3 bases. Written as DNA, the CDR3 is TGTGCCAGCAGCCAAGAGGGAAGCGGGGGTACAATCTACGAGCAGTACTTC. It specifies CASSQEGSGGTIYEQYF.

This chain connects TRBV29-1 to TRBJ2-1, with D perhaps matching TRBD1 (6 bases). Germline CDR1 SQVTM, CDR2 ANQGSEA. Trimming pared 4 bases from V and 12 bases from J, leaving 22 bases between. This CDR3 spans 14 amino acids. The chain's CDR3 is CSVGSGTRFFAQFF. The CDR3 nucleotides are TGCAGCGTTGGGTCCGGGACACGGTTTTTTGCGCAGTTCTTC.

For the CDR3, the DNA is TGTGCCAGCAGCTTAGGGGACACGCAGAACACTGAAGCTTTCTTT. It encodes CASSLGDTQNTEAFF. This chain links TRBV7-9 with TRBJ1-1; tentative D call: TRBD1 (6 bases). The germline gives CDR1 SEHNR, CDR2 FQNEAQ (reference sequence). The CDR3 has 15 residues. V was trimmed by 1 base and J by 1 base, leaving 10 bases between them.

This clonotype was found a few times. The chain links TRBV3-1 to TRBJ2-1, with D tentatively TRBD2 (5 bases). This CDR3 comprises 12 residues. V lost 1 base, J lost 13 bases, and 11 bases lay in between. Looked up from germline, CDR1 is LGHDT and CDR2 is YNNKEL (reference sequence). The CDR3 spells CASSQGGRRQFF. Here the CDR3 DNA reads TGTGCCAGCAGCCAAGGAGGGCGCCGCCAGTTCTTC.

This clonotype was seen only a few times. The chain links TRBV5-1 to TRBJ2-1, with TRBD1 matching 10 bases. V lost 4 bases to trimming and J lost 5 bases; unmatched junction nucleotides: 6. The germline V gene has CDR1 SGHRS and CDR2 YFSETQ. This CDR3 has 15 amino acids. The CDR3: CASSAAGTGDNEQFF. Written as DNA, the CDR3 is TGCGCCAGCAGCGCAGCCGGGACAGGGGACAATGAGCAGTTCTTC.

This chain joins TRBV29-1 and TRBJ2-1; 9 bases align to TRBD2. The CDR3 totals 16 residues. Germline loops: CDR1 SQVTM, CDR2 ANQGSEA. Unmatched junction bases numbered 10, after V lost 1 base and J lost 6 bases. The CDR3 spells CSVEANLGLASNEQFF. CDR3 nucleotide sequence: TGCAGCGTTGAAGCCAACCTCGGACTAGCGAGCAATGAGCAGTTCTTC.

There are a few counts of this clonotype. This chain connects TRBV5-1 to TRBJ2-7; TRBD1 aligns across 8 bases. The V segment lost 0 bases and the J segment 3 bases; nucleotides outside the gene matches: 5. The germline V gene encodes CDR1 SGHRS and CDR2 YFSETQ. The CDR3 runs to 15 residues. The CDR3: CASSLAFDRGYEQYF. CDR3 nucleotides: TGCGCCAGCAGCTTGGCCTTCGACAGGGGCTACGAGCAGTACTTC.

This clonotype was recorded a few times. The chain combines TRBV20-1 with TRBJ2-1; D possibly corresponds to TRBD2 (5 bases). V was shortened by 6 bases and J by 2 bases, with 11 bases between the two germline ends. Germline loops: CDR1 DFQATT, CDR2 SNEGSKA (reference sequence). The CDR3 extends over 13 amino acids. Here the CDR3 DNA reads TGCAGTGCGCACGGGATCCCCTACAATGAGCAGTTCTTC. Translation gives CSAHGIPYNEQFF.

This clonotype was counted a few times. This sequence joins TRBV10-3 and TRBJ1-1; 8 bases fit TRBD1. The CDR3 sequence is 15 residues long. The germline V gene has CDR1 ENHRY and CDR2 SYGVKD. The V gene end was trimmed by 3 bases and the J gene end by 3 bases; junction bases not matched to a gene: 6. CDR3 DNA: TGTGCCATCAGTGACGGAACAGGGGGTTACACTGAAGCTTTCTTT. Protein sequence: CAISDGTGGYTEAFF.

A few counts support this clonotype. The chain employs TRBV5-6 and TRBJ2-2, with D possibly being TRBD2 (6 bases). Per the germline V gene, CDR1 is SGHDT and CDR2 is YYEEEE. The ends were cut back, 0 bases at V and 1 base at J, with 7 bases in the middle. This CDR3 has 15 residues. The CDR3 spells CASSLGRGNTGELFF. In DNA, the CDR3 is TGTGCCAGCAGCTTGGGGCGGGGGAACACCGGGGAGCTGTTTTTT.

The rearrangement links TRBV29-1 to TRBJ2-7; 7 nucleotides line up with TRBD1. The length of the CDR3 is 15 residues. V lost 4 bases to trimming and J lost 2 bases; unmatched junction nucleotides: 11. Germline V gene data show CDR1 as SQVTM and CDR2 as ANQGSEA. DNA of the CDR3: TGCAGCGTTGGACTTCCGGGACAGATAGCCTACGAGCAGTACTTC. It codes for CSVGLPGQIAYEQYF.

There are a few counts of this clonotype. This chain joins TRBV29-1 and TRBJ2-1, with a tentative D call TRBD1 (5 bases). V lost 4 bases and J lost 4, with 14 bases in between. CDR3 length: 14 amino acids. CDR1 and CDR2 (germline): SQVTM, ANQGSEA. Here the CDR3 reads CSVGTDSGYNEQFF. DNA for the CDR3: TGCAGCGTTGGTACGGATTCAGGGTACAATGAGCAGTTCTTC.

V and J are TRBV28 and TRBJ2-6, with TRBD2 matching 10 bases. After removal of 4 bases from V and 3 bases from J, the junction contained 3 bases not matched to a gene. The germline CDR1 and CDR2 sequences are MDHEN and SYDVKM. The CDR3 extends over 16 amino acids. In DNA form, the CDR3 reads TGTGCCAGCAGTTCTCTAGCGGGGGATGGGGCCAACGTCCTGACTTTC. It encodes CASSSLAGDGANVLTF. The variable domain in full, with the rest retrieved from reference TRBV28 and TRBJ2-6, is DVKVTQSSRYLVKRTGEKVFLECVQDMDHENMFWYRQDPGLGLRLIYFSYDVKMKEKGDIPEGYSVSREKKERFSLILESASTNQTSMYLCASSSLAGDGANVLTFGAGSRLTVL.

In DNA form, the CDR3 reads TGTGCCAGCAGCGAACCGGGACAGGGCCTAAACACCATATATTTT. It encodes CASSEPGQGLNTIYF. The chain recombines TRBV2 with TRBJ1-3, with TRBD1 matching 9 bases. The germline V gene encodes CDR1 SNHLY and CDR2 FYNNEI. J gave up 6 bases and V 6 bases, and 9 bases lay outside the gene matches. This CDR3 contains 15 residues.

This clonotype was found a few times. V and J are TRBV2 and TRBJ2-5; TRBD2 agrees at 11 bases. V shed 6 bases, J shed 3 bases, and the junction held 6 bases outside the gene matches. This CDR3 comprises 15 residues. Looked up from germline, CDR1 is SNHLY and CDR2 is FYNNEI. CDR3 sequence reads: CASSGLAGGEETQYF. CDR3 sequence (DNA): TGTGCCAGCAGCGGCCTAGCGGGGGGAGAAGAGACCCAGTACTTC.

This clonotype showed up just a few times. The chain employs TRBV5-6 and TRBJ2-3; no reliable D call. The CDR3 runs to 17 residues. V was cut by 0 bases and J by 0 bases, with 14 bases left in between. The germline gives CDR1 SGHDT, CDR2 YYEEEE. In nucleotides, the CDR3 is TGTGCCAGCAGCTTGGAGACGGGCCTCAGGAGCACAGATACGCAGTATTTT. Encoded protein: CASSLETGLRSTDTQYF.

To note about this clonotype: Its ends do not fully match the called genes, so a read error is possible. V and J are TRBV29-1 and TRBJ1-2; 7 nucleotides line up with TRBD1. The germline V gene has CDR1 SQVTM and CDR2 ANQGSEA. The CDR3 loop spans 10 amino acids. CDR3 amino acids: CSAWTGGFRF. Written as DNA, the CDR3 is TGCAGCGCATGGACAGGAGGCTTTCGGTTC.

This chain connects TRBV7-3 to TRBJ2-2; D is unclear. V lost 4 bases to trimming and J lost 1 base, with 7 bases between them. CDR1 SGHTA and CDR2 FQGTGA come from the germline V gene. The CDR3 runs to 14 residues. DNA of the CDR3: TGTGCCAGCAGCTCAGCACGGAACACCGGGGAGCTGTTTTTT. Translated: CASSSARNTGELFF.

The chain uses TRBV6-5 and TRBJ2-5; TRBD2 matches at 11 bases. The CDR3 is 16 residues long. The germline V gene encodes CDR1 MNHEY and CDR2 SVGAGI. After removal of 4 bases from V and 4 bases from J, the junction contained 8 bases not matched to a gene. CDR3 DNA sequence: TGTGCCAGCAGTTCCCTAGCGGGGGGTCGGGGAGAGACCCAGTACTTC. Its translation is CASSSLAGGRGETQYF.

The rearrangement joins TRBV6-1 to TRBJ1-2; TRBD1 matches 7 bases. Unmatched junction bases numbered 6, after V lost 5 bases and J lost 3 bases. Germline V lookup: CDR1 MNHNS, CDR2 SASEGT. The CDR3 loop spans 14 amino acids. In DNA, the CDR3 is TGTGCCAGCAGTACGACGACAGGGTACTATGGCTACACCTTC. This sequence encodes CASSTTTGYYGYTF.

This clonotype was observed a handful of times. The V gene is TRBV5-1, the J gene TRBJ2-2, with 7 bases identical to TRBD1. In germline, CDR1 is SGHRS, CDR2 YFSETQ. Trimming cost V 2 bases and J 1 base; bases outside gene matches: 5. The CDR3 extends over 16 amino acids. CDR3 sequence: CASSLTGDLNTGELFF. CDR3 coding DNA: TGCGCCAGCAGCTTAACAGGGGACCTGAACACCGGGGAGCTGTTTTTT.

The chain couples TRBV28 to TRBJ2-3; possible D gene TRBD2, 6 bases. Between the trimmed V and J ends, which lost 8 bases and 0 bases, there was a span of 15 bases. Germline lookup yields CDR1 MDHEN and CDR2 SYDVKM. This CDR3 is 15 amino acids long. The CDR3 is CASEPGTLSTDTQYF. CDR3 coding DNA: TGTGCCAGCGAGCCTGGGACTCTTAGCACAGATACGCAGTATTTT.